A single sample gave rise to the 4 T cell receptor beta chains below, sequenced in a study of T cell responses to AZD1222 COVID-19 vaccine. TCRdb keeps only in-frame clones here, not all; method: immunoSEQ multiplex PCR. The sample consists of approximately 74,000 clones, roughly 85% of them appearing once. Sequencing used peripheral blood, obtained 28 days after the second AZD1222 dose. Receptors originate from an adult who received the AZD1222 COVID-19 vaccine.

The chain is built from TRBV5-1 and TRBJ1-2; 7 nucleotides align to TRBD1. This CDR3 spans 14 amino acids. In germline, CDR1 is SGHRS, CDR2 YFSETQ. V shed 4 bases, J shed 4 bases, and the junction held 7 bases outside the gene matches. The CDR3 DNA is TGCGCCAGCAGCGTGACAGGGTTAACCTATGGCTACACCTTC. This gives the protein CASSVTGLTYGYTF.

The chain carries TRBV19 and TRBJ2-1; 11 bases line up with TRBD2. Trimming removed 7 bases from V and 2 bases from J; junction bases left unmatched: 7. Germline values: CDR1 LNHDA, CDR2 SQIVND (reference sequence). The CDR3 spans 16 residues. CDR3 loop: CASKRSGRAPYNEQFF. The CDR3 DNA follows: TGTGCCAGTAAACGTAGCGGGAGGGCACCCTACAATGAGCAGTTCTTC.

The chain links TRBV4-2 to TRBJ1-1, with TRBD1 identical over 7 bases. Per the germline V gene, CDR1 is LGHNA and CDR2 is YNFKEQ. The CDR3 is 15 residues long. The V and J ends lost 4 bases and 0 bases, in that order; junction bases with no gene match: 5. The CDR3 coding sequence is TGTGCCAGCAGCCCGCGACAGGGTTTGAACACTGAAGCTTTCTTT. It specifies CASSPRQGLNTEAFF.

The chain couples TRBV5-1 to TRBJ1-1, with a weak D call TRBD1 (5 bases). CDR1 is SGHRS, CDR2 YFSETQ, per germline. This CDR3 has 13 amino acids. V lost 0 bases to trimming and J lost 6 bases, with 9 bases between them. CDR3 residues: CASSLEGVAEAFF. The CDR3, as DNA: TGCGCCAGCAGCTTGGAAGGGGTAGCTGAAGCTTTCTTT.